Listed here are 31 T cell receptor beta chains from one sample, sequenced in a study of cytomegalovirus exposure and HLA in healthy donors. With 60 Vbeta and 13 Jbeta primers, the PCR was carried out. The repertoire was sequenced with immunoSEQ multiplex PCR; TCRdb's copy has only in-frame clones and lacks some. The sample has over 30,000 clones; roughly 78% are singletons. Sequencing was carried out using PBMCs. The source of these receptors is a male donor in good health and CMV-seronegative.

The CDR3 loop is CASSVYQGAGGTDTQYF. The CDR3 nucleotides are TGTGCCAGCAGCGTATACCAGGGGGCCGGCGGCACAGATACGCAGTATTTT. The V call is TRBV9, the J call TRBJ2-3; 8 bases are shared with TRBD1. The CDR3 sequence is 17 residues long. V lost 1 base to trimming and J lost 1 base; unmatched junction nucleotides: 8. Germline assignment: CDR1 SGDLS and CDR2 YYNGEE.

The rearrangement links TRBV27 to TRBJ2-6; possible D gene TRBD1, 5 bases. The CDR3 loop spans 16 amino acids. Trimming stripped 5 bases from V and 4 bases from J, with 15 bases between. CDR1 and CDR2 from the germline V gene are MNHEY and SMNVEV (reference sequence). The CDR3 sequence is CASSGTRDSGANVLTF. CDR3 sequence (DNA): TGTGCCAGCAGTGGTACCAGGGATTCCGGGGCCAACGTCCTGACTTTC. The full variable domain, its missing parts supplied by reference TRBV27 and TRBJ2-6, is EAQVTQNPRYLITVTGKKLTVTCSQNMNHEYMSWYRQDPGLGLRQIYYSMNVEVTDKGDVPEGYKVSRKEKRNFPLILESPSPNQTSLYFCASSGTRDSGANVLTFGAGSRLTVL.

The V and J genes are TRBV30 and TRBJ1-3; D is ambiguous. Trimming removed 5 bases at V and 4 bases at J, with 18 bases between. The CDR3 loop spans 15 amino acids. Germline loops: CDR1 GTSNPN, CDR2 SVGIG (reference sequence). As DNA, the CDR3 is TGTGCCTGGGTCCATTTACGTGCGGGAGGAAACACCATATATTTT. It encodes CAWVHLRAGGNTIYF.

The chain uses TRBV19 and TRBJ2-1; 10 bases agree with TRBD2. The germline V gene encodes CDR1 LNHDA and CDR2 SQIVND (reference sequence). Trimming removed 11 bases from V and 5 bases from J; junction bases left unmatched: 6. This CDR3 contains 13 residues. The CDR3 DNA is TGTGCCTCCGGGACTAGCGTGAACAATGAGCAGTTCTTC. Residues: CASGTSVNNEQFF.

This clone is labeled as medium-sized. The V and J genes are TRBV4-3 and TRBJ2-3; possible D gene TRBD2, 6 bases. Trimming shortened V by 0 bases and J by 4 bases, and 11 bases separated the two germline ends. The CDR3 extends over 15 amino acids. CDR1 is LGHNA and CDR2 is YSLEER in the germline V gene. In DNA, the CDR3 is TGCGCCAGCAGCCAAGACCAATGGGGGGCAGATACGCAGTATTTT. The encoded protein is CASSQDQWGADTQYF.

CDR3 sequence (DNA): TGTGCCAGCAGCCGAGGGGGGGGTCGGGCCAACGTCCTGACTTTC. Protein: CASSRGGGRANVLTF. V is TRBV7-6 and J is TRBJ2-6; TRBD2 is a possible D gene (7 bases). V lost 5 bases and J 5 bases, leaving 13 bases between the germline ends. This CDR3 has 15 residues. Germline V gene data show CDR1 as SGHVS and CDR2 as FNYEAQ.

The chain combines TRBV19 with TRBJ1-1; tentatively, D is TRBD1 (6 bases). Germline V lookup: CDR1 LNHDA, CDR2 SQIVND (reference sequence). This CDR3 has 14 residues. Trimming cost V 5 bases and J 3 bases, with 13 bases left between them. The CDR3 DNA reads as TGTGCCAGTAGTGGAATTGGGGGCCACACTGAAGCTTTCTTT. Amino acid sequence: CASSGIGGHTEAFF.

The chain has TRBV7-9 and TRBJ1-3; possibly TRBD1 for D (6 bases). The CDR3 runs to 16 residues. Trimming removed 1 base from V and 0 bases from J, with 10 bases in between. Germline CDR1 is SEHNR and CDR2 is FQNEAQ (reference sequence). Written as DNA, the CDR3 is TGTGCCAGCAGCTTAGTATCAGGGGACTCTGGAAACACCATATATTTT. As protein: CASSLVSGDSGNTIYF.

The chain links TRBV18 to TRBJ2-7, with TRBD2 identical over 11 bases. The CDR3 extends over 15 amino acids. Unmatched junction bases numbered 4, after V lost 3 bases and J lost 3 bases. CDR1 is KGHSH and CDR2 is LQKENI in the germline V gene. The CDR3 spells CASSPGTSGGYEQYF. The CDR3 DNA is TGTGCCAGCTCACCCGGGACTAGCGGAGGCTACGAGCAGTACTTC.

The CDR3 DNA follows: TGTGCCAGCAGCTTTTCTGATGAGAATGAGCAGTTCTTC. Translating it yields CASSFSDENEQFF. V usage is TRBV11-3 and J usage is TRBJ2-1; D unclear. Deletions cut 3 bases from V and 7 bases from J, with 10 bases between. This CDR3 contains 13 residues. Germline assignment: CDR1 SGHNT and CDR2 YENEEA.

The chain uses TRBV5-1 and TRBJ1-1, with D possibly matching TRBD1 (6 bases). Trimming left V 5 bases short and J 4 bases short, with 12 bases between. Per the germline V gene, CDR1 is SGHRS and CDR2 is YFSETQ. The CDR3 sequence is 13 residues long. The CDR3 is CASRTTGATEAFF. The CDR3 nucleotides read TGCGCCAGCAGGACGACAGGAGCCACTGAAGCTTTCTTT.

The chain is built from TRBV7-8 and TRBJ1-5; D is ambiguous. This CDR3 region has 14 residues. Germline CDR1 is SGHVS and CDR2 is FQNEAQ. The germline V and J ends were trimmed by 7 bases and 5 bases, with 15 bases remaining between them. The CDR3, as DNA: TGTGCCAGCACCATAGGGTGGAGGGATCAGCCCCAGCATTTT. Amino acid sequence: CASTIGWRDQPQHF.

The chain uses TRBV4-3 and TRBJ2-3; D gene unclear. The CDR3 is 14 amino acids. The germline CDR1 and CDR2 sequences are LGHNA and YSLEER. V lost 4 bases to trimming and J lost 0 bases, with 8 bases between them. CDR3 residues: CASSRSISTDTQYF. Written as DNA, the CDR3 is TGCGCCAGCAGCCGGAGTATCAGCACAGATACGCAGTATTTT.

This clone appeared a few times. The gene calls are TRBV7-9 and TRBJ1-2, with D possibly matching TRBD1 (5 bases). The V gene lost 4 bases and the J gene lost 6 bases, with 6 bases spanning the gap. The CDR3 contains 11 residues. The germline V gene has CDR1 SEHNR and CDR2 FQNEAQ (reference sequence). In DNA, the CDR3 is TGTGCCAGCAGCTACAGGAATGGCTACACCTTC. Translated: CASSYRNGYTF.

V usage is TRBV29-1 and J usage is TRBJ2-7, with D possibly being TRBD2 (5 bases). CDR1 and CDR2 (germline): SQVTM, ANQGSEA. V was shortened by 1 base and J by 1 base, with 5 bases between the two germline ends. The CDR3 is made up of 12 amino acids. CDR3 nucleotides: TGCAGCGTTGAAGGGGAGTCCTACGAGCAGTACTTC. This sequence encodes CSVEGESYEQYF.

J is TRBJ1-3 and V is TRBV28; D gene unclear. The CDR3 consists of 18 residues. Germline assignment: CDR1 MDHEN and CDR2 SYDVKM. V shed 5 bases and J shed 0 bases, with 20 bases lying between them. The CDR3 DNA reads TGTGCCAGCAGTCTTATGCATGGCAGGATCGACTCTGGAAACACCATATATTTT. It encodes CASSLMHGRIDSGNTIYF.

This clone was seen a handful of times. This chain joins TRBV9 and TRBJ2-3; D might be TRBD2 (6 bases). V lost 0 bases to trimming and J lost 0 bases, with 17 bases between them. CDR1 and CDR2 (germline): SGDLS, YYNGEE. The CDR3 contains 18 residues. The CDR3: CASSVGEISGPSTDTQYF. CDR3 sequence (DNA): TGTGCCAGCAGCGTAGGGGAGATTAGCGGACCTAGCACAGATACGCAGTATTTT.

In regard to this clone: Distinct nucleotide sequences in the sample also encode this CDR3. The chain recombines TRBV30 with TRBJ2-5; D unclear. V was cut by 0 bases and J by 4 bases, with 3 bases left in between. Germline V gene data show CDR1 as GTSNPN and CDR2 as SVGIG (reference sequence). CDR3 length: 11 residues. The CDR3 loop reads CAWSVLETQYF. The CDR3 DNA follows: TGTGCCTGGAGTGTTCTAGAGACCCAGTACTTC.

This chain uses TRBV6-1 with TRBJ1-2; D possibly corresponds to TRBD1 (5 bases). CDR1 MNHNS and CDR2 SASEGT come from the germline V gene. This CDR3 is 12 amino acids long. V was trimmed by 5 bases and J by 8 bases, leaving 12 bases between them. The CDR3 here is CASSLGVEGYTF. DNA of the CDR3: TGTGCCAGCAGTCTAGGGGTGGAGGGCTACACCTTC.

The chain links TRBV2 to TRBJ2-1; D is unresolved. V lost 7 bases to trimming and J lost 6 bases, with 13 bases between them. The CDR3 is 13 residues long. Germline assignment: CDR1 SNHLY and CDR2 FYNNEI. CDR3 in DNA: TGTGCCAGCAATCGTGGGCTATCCAATGAGCAGTTCTTC. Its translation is CASNRGLSNEQFF.

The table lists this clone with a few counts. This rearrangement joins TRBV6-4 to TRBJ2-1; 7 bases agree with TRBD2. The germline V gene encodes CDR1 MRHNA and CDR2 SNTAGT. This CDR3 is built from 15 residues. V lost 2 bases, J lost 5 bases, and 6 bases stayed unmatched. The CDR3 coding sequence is TGTGCCAGCAGTGACGGGGGAGGGCCGAACAATGAGCAGTTCTTC. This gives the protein CASSDGGGPNNEQFF.

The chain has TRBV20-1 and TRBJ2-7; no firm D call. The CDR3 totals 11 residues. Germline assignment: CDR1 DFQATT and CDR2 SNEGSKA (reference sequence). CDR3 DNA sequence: TGCGTAGTTCGTGAATCCTACGAGCAGTACTTC. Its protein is CVVRESYEQYF.

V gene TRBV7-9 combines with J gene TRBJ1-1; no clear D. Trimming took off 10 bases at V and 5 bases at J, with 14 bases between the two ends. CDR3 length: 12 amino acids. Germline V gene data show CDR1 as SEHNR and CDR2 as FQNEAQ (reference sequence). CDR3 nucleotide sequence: TGTGCCATCGACGGGGTAAGGACTGAAGCTTTCTTT. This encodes CAIDGVRTEAFF.

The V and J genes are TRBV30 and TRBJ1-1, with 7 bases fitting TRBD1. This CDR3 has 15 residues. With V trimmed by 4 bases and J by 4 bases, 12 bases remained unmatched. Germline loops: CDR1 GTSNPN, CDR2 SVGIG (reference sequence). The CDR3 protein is CAWTGGLTGTTEAFF. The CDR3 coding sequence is TGTGCCTGGACCGGTGGGTTGACAGGGACCACTGAAGCTTTCTTT.

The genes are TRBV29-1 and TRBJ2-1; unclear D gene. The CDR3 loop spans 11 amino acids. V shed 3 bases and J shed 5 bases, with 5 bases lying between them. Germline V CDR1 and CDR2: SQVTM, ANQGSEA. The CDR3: CSVDFDNEQFF. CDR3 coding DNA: TGCAGCGTTGATTTCGACAATGAGCAGTTCTTC.

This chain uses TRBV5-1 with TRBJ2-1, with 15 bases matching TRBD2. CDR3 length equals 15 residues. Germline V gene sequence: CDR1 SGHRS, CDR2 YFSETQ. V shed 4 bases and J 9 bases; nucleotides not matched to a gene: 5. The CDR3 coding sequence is TGCGCCAGCAGCGGACTAGCGGGGGGGCCCCCTGAGCAGTTCTTC. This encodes CASSGLAGGPPEQFF.

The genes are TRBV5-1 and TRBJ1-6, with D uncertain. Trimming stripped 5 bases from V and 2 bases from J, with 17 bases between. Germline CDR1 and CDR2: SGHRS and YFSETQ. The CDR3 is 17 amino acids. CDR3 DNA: TGCGCCAGCAGTCTGGAGAGGGCGAGCACCTATAATTCACCCCTCCACTTT. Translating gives CASSLERASTYNSPLHF. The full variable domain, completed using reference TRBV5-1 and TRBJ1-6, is KAGVTQTPRYLIKTRGQQVTLSCSPISGHRSVSWYQQTPGQGLQFLFEYFSETQRNKGNFPGRFSGRQFSNSRSEMNVSTLELGDSALYLCASSLERASTYNSPLHFGNGTRLTVT.

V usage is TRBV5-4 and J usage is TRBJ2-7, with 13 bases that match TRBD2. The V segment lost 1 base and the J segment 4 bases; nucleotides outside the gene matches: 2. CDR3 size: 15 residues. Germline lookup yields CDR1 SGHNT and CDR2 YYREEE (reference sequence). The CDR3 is CASSLLGLAGYEQYF. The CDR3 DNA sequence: TGTGCCAGCAGCTTGTTGGGACTAGCGGGGTACGAGCAGTACTTC.

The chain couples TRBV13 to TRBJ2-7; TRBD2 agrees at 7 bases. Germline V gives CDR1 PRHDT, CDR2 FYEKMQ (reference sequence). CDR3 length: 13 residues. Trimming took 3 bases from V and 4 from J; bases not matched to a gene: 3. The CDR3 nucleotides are TGTGCCAGCAGCTTGCGGGGGAGGTACGAGCAGTACTTC. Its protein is CASSLRGRYEQYF.

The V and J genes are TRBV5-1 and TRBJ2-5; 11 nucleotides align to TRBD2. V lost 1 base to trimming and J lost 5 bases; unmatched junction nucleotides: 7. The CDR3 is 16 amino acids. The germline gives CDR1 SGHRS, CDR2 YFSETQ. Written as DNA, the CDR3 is TGCGCCAGCAGCTTGACTAGCGGGGGCTTTAGGGAGACCCAGTACTTC. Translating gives CASSLTSGGFRETQYF.

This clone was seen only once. The CDR3 DNA sequence: TGTGCCAGCTCACCAGCGACAGCAAGTCAGCCCCAGCATTTT. Translated, it gives CASSPATASQPQHF. The chain couples TRBV18 to TRBJ1-5; TRBD1 might be the D (5 bases). The V end was cut by 2 bases, the J end by 6 bases, with 11 bases between. This CDR3 contains 14 residues. Germline values: CDR1 KGHSH, CDR2 LQKENI. The full variable domain, rest sourced from reference TRBV18 and TRBJ1-5, is NAGVMQNPRHLVRRRGQEARLRCSPMKGHSHVYWYRQLPEEGLKFMVYLQKENIIDESGMPKERFSAEFPKEGPSILRIQQVVRGDSAAYFCASSPATASQPQHFGDGTRLSIL.